A single TCR beta chain is shown here with its context. Its antigen is currently not known. It has no much larger one-base neighbor in the sample; base qualities were not kept. CDR1 SGHTA and CDR2 FQGNSA were looked up in the germline V gene. For this chain, trimming is 5 bases at the V end and 5 bases at the J end, and the number of junction bases without a gene match is 4. The CDR3 covers 13 residues, taking in both the cysteine and the phenylalanine. This entry keeps only the CDR3 DNA: 39 bases, framed from base 1. The data are from a study of blood T cell repertoires in COVID-19 (TCRdb year 2020). Regarding the study in general: Samples from collaborators originated in the United States, Italy and Spain and spanned both the acute and convalescent phases of COVID-19. The dataset comprised deeply sampled blood TCRbeta repertoires from subjects exposed to, actively infected with, or recovered from COVID-19. The material from the prospective study consisted of cDNA or gDNA derived from T cells, B-cell-depleted T cells, or PBMCs. A freely available public database, intended as a resource for researchers studying the immune response to SARS-CoV-2, is where the repertoires were released. Sample metadata almost always included a de-identified subject ID, COVID-19 status, age in years and sex. Where HLA class I and class II types were available, the types were taken from metadata supplied by the sample provider, not from assay-based typing. The samples were drawn from two sources: the first 160 participants of the ongoing ImmuneRACE study, and 1,000 to 1,500 subjects contributed by 6 global collaborators. The paper as a whole reports these results and caveats: Clinical and demographic metadata were provided uncurated, with the amount varying by source and participant.

The immunoSEQ Assay, a bias-controlled multiplex PCR, was used to amplify TCRbeta CDR3 regions from genomic DNA. In the original analysis: The number of nucleated cells in each sample was estimated from the amplification of reference gene primers within the assay. To quantify the absolute abundance of each unique TCRbeta CDR3 rearrangement, sequence reads were collapsed and filtered. Productive Simpson clonality was computed per sample as the square root of Simpson's diversity index over productive rearrangements. Held by TCRdb, this immuneACCESS table contains in-frame sequences only and omits some clones. Under half of the omission traces to an unresolved V gene where checked; the cause of the rest is unknown. Clone size and the V and J calls come from that table; the DNA yielded D and trimming. Counted in this sample were about 130,000 clones; roughly 84% of them appeared once. The ten biggest clones cover roughly an eighth of the sample.

Another Seattle source contributed samples from volunteer blood donors who had recovered from COVID-19. Whole blood was collected in K2EDTA tubes by collaborating institutions according to the institutions' own protocols. For TCRbeta analysis, collaborators shipped samples as frozen whole blood, isolated PBMCs, or DNA extracted from either of those sample types. Sequencing was performed on peripheral blood. The chain employs TRBV7-2 and TRBJ2-5, with 8 middle bases fitting TRBD2. The sequence was collected from a woman aged 30 to 39 who had recovered from COVID-19. The DNA sequence is as follows: TGTGCCAGCAGCCTCCTAGCGGGCGAGACCCAGTACTTC. Its protein product is CASSLLAGETQYF.